This T cell receptor (beta chain) was recorded in a study of T cells after yellow fever vaccination. Across the study: Low-cell-number fractions underwent preparation using SMART-Seq v4 Ultra Low Input.

With V trimmed by 6 bases and J by 7 bases, 9 bases remained unmatched. This CDR3 is 16 amino acids long. TCRdb passed the 5' RACE reads through MiXCR, listing each CDR3 protein once. This sample carries hundreds of thousands of distinct CDR3 sequences, roughly 20% of them seen once, and the ten largest clones take roughly a sixth. The TCR originated in a young man who received the YFV17D yellow fever vaccine. The chain carries TRBV12-3 or TRBV12-4 and TRBJ2-2, with TRBD2 matching over 12 bases. This specimen consisted of PBMCs, obtained before the yellow fever booster vaccination. The CDR3 nucleotides read TGTGCCAGCAGACCCTCGACTAGCGGGGGTGTCGGGGAGCTGTTTTTT. Residues: CASRPSTSGGVGELFF.